This passage covers 32 T cell receptor beta chains from one sample sequenced in a study of blood T cell repertoires in COVID-19. Generated by immunoSEQ multiplex PCR, the TCRdb table keeps only in-frame clones and is missing some. Counted here are 400,000 to 450,000 clones, approximately 89% occurring once; the ten biggest clones make up 10% to 15%. Material for sequencing was peripheral blood. These receptors were taken from a woman aged 50 to 65 with COVID-19, enrolled during active disease.

J is TRBJ2-1 and V is TRBV9, with D perhaps matching TRBD1 (6 bases). The V gene lost 0 bases and the J gene lost 1 base, with 17 bases spanning the gap. Germline CDR1 SGDLS, CDR2 YYNGEE. CDR3 length equals 18 residues. The CDR3 loop reads CASSVASLGAISYNEQFF. Here the CDR3 DNA reads TGTGCCAGCAGCGTAGCTTCTTTGGGGGCTATATCCTACAATGAGCAGTTCTTC.

This rearrangement joins TRBV7-9 to TRBJ1-1; D call uncertain. Trimming took 3 bases from V and 1 from J, leaving 9 bases between them. Germline loops: CDR1 SEHNR, CDR2 FQNEAQ (reference sequence). This CDR3 region has 14 residues. CDR3 amino acids: CASSFGPGNTEAFF. CDR3 DNA sequence: TGTGCCAGCAGCTTCGGTCCGGGGAACACTGAAGCTTTCTTT.

The chain carries TRBV5-8 and TRBJ1-1, with TRBD1 identical over 8 bases. The germline CDR1 and CDR2 sequences are SGHTS and YDEGEE. The length of the CDR3 is 17 residues. V lost 4 bases to trimming and J lost 2 bases; unmatched junction nucleotides: 13. The CDR3: CASSIYRGIDVNTEAFF. The DNA for the CDR3 is TGTGCCAGCAGCATATACAGGGGGATAGATGTTAACACTGAAGCTTTCTTT.

The chain recombines TRBV13 with TRBJ2-7; D may be TRBD2 (6 bases). V was cut by 2 bases and J by 0 bases, with 14 bases left in between. Germline V gene lookup returns CDR1 PRHDT and CDR2 FYEKMQ (reference sequence). The CDR3 runs to 16 residues. The CDR3 loop is CASSLPSGGDSYEQYF. The CDR3 bases are TGTGCCAGCAGCTTACCTTCTGGAGGGGACTCCTACGAGCAGTACTTC. Supplemented by reference TRBV13 and TRBJ2-7, the full variable domain reads AAGVIQSPRHLIKEKRETATLKCYPIPRHDTVYWYQQGPGQDPQFLISFYEKMQSDKGSIPDRFSAQQFSDYHSELNMSSLELGDSALYFCASSLPSGGDSYEQYFGPGTRLTVT.

This clone has just a few counts. This CDR3 is CASSLSPVDGYTF. Written as DNA, the CDR3 is TGTGCCAGCAGTTTAAGTCCAGTTGATGGCTACACCTTC. The chain uses TRBV27 and TRBJ1-2; no definite D call. CDR1 and CDR2 (germline): MNHEY, SMNVEV (reference sequence). The ends were cut back, 2 bases at V and 6 bases at J, with 10 bases in the middle. The CDR3 contains 13 residues.

CDR3 nucleotides: TGTGCCAGCTCACCAGTTCCCGGCACTGAAGCTTTCTTT. Protein product: CASSPVPGTEAFF. The chain uses TRBV18 and TRBJ1-1; unclear D gene. Deletions cut 2 bases from V and 4 bases from J, with 8 bases between. CDR1 and CDR2 (germline): KGHSH, LQKENI. The CDR3 is 13 amino acids.

This clone was found once. The chain joins TRBV3-1 (or the pseudogene TRBV3-2) to TRBJ2-7; D possibly corresponds to TRBD2 (7 bases). The CDR3 is 11 amino acids. V was cut by 9 bases and J by 4 bases, with 10 bases left in between. Germline V lookup: CDR1 LGHDT, CDR2 YNNKEL (reference sequence). CDR3 nucleotides: TGTGCCAGTAAGGGGGGGTACGAGCAGTACTTC. This gives the protein CASKGGYEQYF.

This clone was found once. The chain links TRBV15 to TRBJ2-3, with 9 bases aligning to TRBD2. Trimming removed 0 bases from V and 6 bases from J; junction bases left unmatched: 10. The CDR3 has 17 amino acids. Germline V gene lookup returns CDR1 LNHNV and CDR2 YYDKDF (reference sequence). CDR3 loop: CATSRDKSGGFRDTQYF. CDR3 coding DNA: TGTGCCACCAGCAGAGATAAAAGCGGGGGGTTCCGGGATACGCAGTATTTT.

The J gene is TRBJ2-1, the V gene TRBV21-1; the DNA was not compared with TRBD2, the D call given in the table. TRBV21-1 is a pseudogene segment. The CDR3 runs 18 residues. DNA of the CDR3: TGTGCCAGCAGCAAATCTTGCGGCGGGGGGGCAGAAAACAATGAGCAGTTCTTC. Amino acid sequence: CASSKSCGGGAENNEQFF.

The V gene is TRBV7-8, the J gene TRBJ1-2; 12 bases line up with TRBD1. The CDR3 is 15 amino acids. The germline V gene encodes CDR1 SGHVS and CDR2 FQNEAQ. V lost 4 bases to trimming and J lost 8 bases; unmatched junction nucleotides: 8. The CDR3 DNA follows: TGTGCCAGCAGCTCCCGCGGGACAGGGGGCGGGGGCTACACCTTC. Encoded protein: CASSSRGTGGGGYTF.

The chain has TRBV29-1 and TRBJ1-1, with D possibly matching TRBD1 (6 bases). The germline gives CDR1 SQVTM, CDR2 ANQGSEA. V was trimmed by 6 bases and J by 5 bases, leaving 16 bases between them. The CDR3 is 13 amino acids. The chain's CDR3 is CSVGGPQGTEAFF. CDR3 bases: TGCAGCGTGGGTGGGCCCCAGGGGACTGAAGCTTTCTTT.

The chain uses TRBV9 and TRBJ2-1; tentatively, D is TRBD2 (6 bases). CDR1 and CDR2 from the germline V gene are SGDLS and YYNGEE. Trimming stripped 4 bases from V and 9 bases from J, with 20 bases between. This CDR3 region has 15 residues. CDR3 DNA: TGTGCCAGCAGCCCACGGACTAATCGGGGCGGTGAGCAGTTCTTC. This codes for CASSPRTNRGGEQFF. The complete variable domain, with remaining parts taken from reference TRBV9 and TRBJ2-1, reads DSGVTQTPKHLITATGQRVTLRCSPRSGDLSVYWYQQSLDQGLQFLIQYYNGEERAKGNILERFSAQQFPDLHSELNLSSLELGDSALYFCASSPRTNRGGEQFFGPGTRLTVL.

In the case of this clone: The same CDR3 is also encoded by other DNA sequences in this sample. CDR3 coding DNA: TGTGCCAGCAGCCCGACAGGGGGCGCGGGTGGCTACACCTTC. Amino acids: CASSPTGGAGGYTF. The chain combines TRBV14 with TRBJ1-2; 10 bases are shared with TRBD1. The CDR3 is 14 amino acids. The V gene's germline CDR1 is SGHDN and CDR2 FVKESK. The V and J ends lost 4 bases and 7 bases, in that order; junction bases with no gene match: 6.

The CDR3 protein is CASSLSAVGAGIGEKLFF. The CDR3 DNA is TGTGCCAGCAGTTTATCGGCGGTTGGGGCAGGGATAGGTGAAAAACTGTTTTTT. The chain uses TRBV28 and TRBJ1-4; tentative D call: TRBD1 (5 bases). Germline assignment: CDR1 MDHEN and CDR2 SYDVKM. V lost 1 base to trimming and J lost 7 bases, with 22 bases between them. This CDR3 is built from 18 residues.

The chain employs TRBV10-3 and TRBJ2-7; possibly TRBD1 for D (6 bases). CDR1 is ENHRY, CDR2 SYGVKD, per germline. The germline V and J ends were trimmed by 4 bases and 0 bases, with 13 bases remaining between them. The length of the CDR3 is 15 residues. The CDR3 loop reads CAISGEGQHSYEQYF. As DNA, the CDR3 is TGTGCCATCAGTGGCGAAGGACAGCACTCCTACGAGCAGTACTTC.

The chain recombines TRBV30 with TRBJ1-3, with 8 bases aligning to TRBD1. This CDR3 is 13 amino acids long. Germline-derived CDR1 and CDR2 are GTSNPN and SVGIG (reference sequence). Trimming removed 2 bases from V and 7 bases from J; junction bases left unmatched: 4. The CDR3 here is CAWSRRTGNTIYF. The DNA for the CDR3 is TGTGCCTGGAGTCGCCGGACAGGGAACACCATATATTTT.

This chain connects TRBV12-3 or TRBV12-4 to TRBJ1-1; D is uncertain. The ends were cut back, 7 bases at V and 1 base at J, with 7 bases in the middle. The CDR3 sequence is 12 residues long. The chain's CDR3 is CASIRGNTEAFF. As DNA, the CDR3 is TGTGCCAGCATTCGAGGGAACACTGAAGCTTTCTTT.

The chain employs TRBV3-1 (or the pseudogene TRBV3-2) and TRBJ2-3; 9 bases line up with TRBD2. The CDR3 length is 15 residues. CDR1 LGHDT and CDR2 YNNKEL come from the germline V gene (reference sequence). V lost 1 base and J lost 4; bases outside the gene matches: 3. CDR3 sequence (DNA): TGTGCCAGCAGCCAAGCGTCTAGCGGGGCAGATACGCAGTATTTT. This gives the protein CASSQASSGADTQYF.

The chain has TRBV19 and TRBJ2-3, with D possibly matching TRBD1 (5 bases). V dropped 1 base and J dropped 2 bases, with 10 bases sitting between them. The germline CDR1 and CDR2 sequences are LNHDA and SQIVND (reference sequence). The length of the CDR3 is 15 residues. Written as DNA, the CDR3 is TGTGCCAGTAGTATAGTTGGGGCAGCCACAGATACGCAGTATTTT. It codes for CASSIVGAATDTQYF. Complete variable domain (other parts from reference TRBV19 and TRBJ2-3): DGGITQSPKYLFRKEGQNVTLSCEQNLNHDAMYWYRQDPGQGLRLIYYSQIVNDFQKGDIAEGYSVSREKKESFPLTVTSAQKNPTAFYLCASSIVGAATDTQYFGPGTRLTVL.

A few counts support this clone. V usage is TRBV2 and J usage is TRBJ1-3, with D unclear. The length of the CDR3 is 15 residues. The V end lost 6 bases, the J end lost 2 bases, and 14 bases lay between the germline ends. Germline values: CDR1 SNHLY, CDR2 FYNNEI. The CDR3 is CASRDTLTPGNTIYF. The DNA for the CDR3 is TGTGCCAGCAGGGATACACTAACCCCTGGAAACACCATATATTTT.

This chain joins TRBV24-1 and TRBJ2-5; TRBD1 matches at 7 bases. The CDR3 is 15 residues long. Germline V CDR1 and CDR2: KGHDR, SFDVKD. V shed 3 bases and J 5 bases; nucleotides not matched to a gene: 8. CDR3 loop: CATSDVDRDAETQYF. The CDR3 nucleotides are TGTGCCACCAGTGATGTCGACAGGGATGCGGAGACCCAGTACTTC.

The V and J genes are TRBV2 and TRBJ1-2; D might be TRBD1 (6 bases). Germline V lookup: CDR1 SNHLY, CDR2 FYNNEI. CDR3 size: 14 residues. V lost 1 base and J lost 8, with 14 bases in between. In nucleotides, the CDR3 is TGTGCCAGCAGTGAAGATAGTGGGACAAGAGGCTACACCTTC. Its translation is CASSEDSGTRGYTF. The whole variable domain, filled in from reference TRBV2 and TRBJ1-2, reads EPEVTQTPSHQVTQMGQEVILRCVPISNHLYFYWYRQILGQKVEFLVSFYNNEISEKSEIFDDQFSVERPDGSNFTLKIRSTKLEDSAMYFCASSEDSGTRGYTFGSGTRLTVV.

V and J are TRBV6-5 and TRBJ1-1; 8 nucleotides line up with TRBD1. CDR1 and CDR2 (germline): MNHEY, SVGAGI. The CDR3 is made up of 16 amino acids. Trimming at V came to 2 bases and at J to 5 bases, leaving 10 bases not matched to a gene. CDR3 DNA: TGTGCCAGCAGTTACGGGGGTGACAGGGGTCGAACTGAAGCTTTCTTT. This gives the protein CASSYGGDRGRTEAFF.

The CDR3 loop is CASSQITGNTEAFF. The CDR3 DNA sequence: TGTGCCAGCAGCCAAATCACAGGGAACACTGAAGCTTTCTTT. The chain employs TRBV3-1 (or the pseudogene TRBV3-2) and TRBJ1-1, with TRBD1 as a possible D gene (5 bases). This CDR3 is built from 14 residues. V lost 2 bases and J 1 base, leaving 8 bases between the germline ends. Germline-derived CDR1 and CDR2 are LGHDT and YNNKEL (reference sequence).

This chain joins TRBV5-6 and TRBJ1-1; 8 nucleotides agree with TRBD1. V shed 5 bases and J 7 bases; nucleotides not matched to a gene: 1. CDR1 and CDR2 (germline): SGHDT, YYEEEE. CDR3 length: 11 residues. CDR3 protein: CASRDRVEAFF. CDR3 bases: TGTGCCAGCAGGGACAGGGTTGAAGCTTTCTTT. The complete variable domain, with remaining parts taken from reference TRBV5-6 and TRBJ1-1, reads DAGVTQSPTHLIKTRGQQVTLRCSPKSGHDTVSWYQQALGQGPQFIFQYYEEEERQRGNFPDRFSGHQFPNYSSELNVNALLLGDSALYLCASRDRVEAFFGQGTRLTVV.

The gene calls are TRBV7-2 and TRBJ1-3, with TRBD1 matching over 9 bases. Losses at the gene ends were 4 bases for V and 4 bases for J; bases not matched to a gene: 5. The CDR3 spans 15 residues. Germline loops: CDR1 SGHTA, CDR2 FQGNSA. DNA of the CDR3: TGTGCCAGCAGCTCGACAGGGGGTTCGGGAAACACCATATATTTT. Translating gives CASSSTGGSGNTIYF.

The chain employs TRBV5-6 and TRBJ1-2; a weak D match, TRBD1 (5 bases). This CDR3 spans 17 amino acids. V lost 4 bases, J lost 1 base, and 20 bases lay in between. Germline CDR1 SGHDT, CDR2 YYEEEE. CDR3 DNA: TGTGCCAGCAGCCCGCGACGAGAAAGACAGCTTAACTATGGCTACACCTTC. Protein: CASSPRRERQLNYGYTF. Filled out from reference TRBV5-6 and TRBJ1-2, the complete variable domain reads DAGVTQSPTHLIKTRGQQVTLRCSPKSGHDTVSWYQQALGQGPQFIFQYYEEEERQRGNFPDRFSGHQFPNYSSELNVNALLLGDSALYLCASSPRRERQLNYGYTFGSGTRLTVV.

The chain uses TRBV5-6 and TRBJ2-1; tentatively, D is TRBD2 (7 bases). This CDR3 has 15 residues. Trimming left V 4 bases short and J 9 bases short, with 20 bases between. Germline V gene sequence: CDR1 SGHDT, CDR2 YYEEEE. CDR3 loop: CASSPWGRGPGEQFF. The CDR3 DNA follows: TGTGCCAGCAGCCCGTGGGGGCGGGGGCCGGGTGAGCAGTTCTTC.

There are a few counts of this clone. This chain joins TRBV9 and TRBJ2-1; TRBD2 matches 9 bases. Germline-derived CDR1 and CDR2 are SGDLS and YYNGEE. CDR3 length: 15 residues. The V and J ends lost 2 bases and 8 bases, in that order; junction bases with no gene match: 8. CDR3 in amino acids: CASSVAGTSMYEQFF. The CDR3 DNA follows: TGTGCCAGCAGCGTCGCTGGGACTAGCATGTATGAGCAGTTCTTC.

This chain links TRBV7-8 with TRBJ1-2; weak D call: TRBD1 (6 bases). Trimming left V 3 bases short and J 4 bases short, with 9 bases between. The CDR3 sequence is 13 residues long. Germline lookup yields CDR1 SGHVS and CDR2 FQNEAQ. CDR3 region: CASSFLTGYGYTF. CDR3 coding DNA: TGTGCCAGCAGCTTCCTGACAGGCTATGGCTACACCTTC.

The chain links TRBV9 to TRBJ1-6; D is unclear. Germline V CDR1 and CDR2: SGDLS, YYNGEE. V lost 3 bases and J lost 10, with 14 bases in between. CDR3 length: 14 residues. The CDR3 DNA follows: TGTGCCAGCAGCGCCAGTCCCTTCCAATCACCCCTCCACTTT. Translation gives CASSASPFQSPLHF.

The J gene is TRBJ1-2, the V gene TRBV19; 7 nucleotides line up with TRBD1. Germline values: CDR1 LNHDA, CDR2 SQIVND (reference sequence). After removal of 8 bases from V and 4 bases from J, the junction contained 10 bases not matched to a gene. The CDR3 has 14 residues. The CDR3 sequence: CASLDQGESYGYTF. The CDR3 nucleotides read TGTGCCAGTCTCGACCAGGGGGAAAGCTATGGCTACACCTTC.